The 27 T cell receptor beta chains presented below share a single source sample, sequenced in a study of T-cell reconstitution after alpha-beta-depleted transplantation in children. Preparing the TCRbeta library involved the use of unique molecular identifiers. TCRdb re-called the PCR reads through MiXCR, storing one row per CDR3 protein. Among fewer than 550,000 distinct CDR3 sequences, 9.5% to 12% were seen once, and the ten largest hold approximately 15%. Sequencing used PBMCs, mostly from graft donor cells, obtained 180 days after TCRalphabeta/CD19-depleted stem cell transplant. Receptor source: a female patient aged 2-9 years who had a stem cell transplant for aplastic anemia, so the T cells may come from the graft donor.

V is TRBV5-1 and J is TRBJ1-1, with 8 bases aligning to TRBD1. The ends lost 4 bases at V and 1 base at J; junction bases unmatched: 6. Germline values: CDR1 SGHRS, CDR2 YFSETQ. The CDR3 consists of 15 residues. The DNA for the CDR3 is TGCGCCAGCAGCCCGCCGGACAGGGCGAACACTGAAGCTTTCTTT. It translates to CASSPPDRANTEAFF.

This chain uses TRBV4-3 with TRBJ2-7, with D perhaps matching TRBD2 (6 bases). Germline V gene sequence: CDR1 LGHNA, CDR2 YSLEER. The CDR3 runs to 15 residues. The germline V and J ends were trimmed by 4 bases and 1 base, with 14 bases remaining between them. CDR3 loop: CASSRWRGSSYEQYF. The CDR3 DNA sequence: TGCGCCAGCAGCCGTTGGAGGGGAAGTTCCTACGAGCAGTACTTC.

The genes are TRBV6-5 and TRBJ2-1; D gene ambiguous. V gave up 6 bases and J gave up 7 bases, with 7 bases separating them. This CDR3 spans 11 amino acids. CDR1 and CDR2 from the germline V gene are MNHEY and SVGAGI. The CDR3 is CASRRKNEQFF. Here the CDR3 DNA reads TGTGCCAGCAGACGAAAGAATGAGCAGTTCTTC.

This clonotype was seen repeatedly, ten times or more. The CDR3 reads CASSLWGTDTQYF. CDR3 nucleotides: TGCGCCAGCAGCTTGTGGGGCACAGATACGCAGTATTTT. The genes are TRBV5-1 and TRBJ2-3; D unclear. This CDR3 has 13 amino acids. Germline lookup yields CDR1 SGHRS and CDR2 YFSETQ. Deletions cut 1 base from V and 1 base from J, with 4 bases between.

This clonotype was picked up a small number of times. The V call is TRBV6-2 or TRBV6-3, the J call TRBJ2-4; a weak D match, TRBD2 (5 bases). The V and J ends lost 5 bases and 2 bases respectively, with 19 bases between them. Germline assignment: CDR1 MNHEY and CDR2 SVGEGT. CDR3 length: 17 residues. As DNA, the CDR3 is TGTGCCAGCAGTCAATGGGCCCAGCGGTTAACCAAAAACATTCAGTACTTC. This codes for CASSQWAQRLTKNIQYF.

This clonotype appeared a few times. The CDR3 nucleotides read TGCGCCAGCAGCAACTGGGGGACAGGGGCCTCCAAGGGGGGCTACACCTTC. It yields the protein CASSNWGTGASKGGYTF. The gene calls are TRBV5-1 and TRBJ1-2; TRBD1 aligns across 10 bases. The germline V gene encodes CDR1 SGHRS and CDR2 YFSETQ. V lost 4 bases to trimming and J lost 8 bases; unmatched junction nucleotides: 17. The CDR3 runs 17 residues.

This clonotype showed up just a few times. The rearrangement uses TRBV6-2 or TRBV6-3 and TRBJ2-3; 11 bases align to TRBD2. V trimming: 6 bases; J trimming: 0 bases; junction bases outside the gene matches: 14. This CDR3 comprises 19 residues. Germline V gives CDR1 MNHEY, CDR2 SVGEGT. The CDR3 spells CASSLRLLAGAASTDTQYF. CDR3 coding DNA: TGTGCCAGCAGCCTTAGGTTACTAGCGGGGGCCGCTAGCACAGATACGCAGTATTTT.

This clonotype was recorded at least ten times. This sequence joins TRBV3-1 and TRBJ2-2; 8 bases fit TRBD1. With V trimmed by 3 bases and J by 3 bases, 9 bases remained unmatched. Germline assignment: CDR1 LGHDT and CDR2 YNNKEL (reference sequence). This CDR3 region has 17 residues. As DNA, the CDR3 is TGTGCCAGCAGCCATCTCCAGGGGGCGCGGGACACCGGGGAGCTGTTTTTT. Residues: CASSHLQGARDTGELFF. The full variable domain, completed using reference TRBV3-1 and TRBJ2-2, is DTAVSQTPKYLVTQMGNDKSIKCEQNLGHDTMYWYKQDSKKFLKIMFSYNNKELIINETVPNRFSPKSPDKAHLNLHINSLELGDSAVYFCASSHLQGARDTGELFFGEGSRLTVL.

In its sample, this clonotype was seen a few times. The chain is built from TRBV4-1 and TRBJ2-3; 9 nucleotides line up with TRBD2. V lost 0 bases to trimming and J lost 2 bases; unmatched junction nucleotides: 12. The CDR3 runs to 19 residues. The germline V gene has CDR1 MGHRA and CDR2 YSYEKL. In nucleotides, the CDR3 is TGCGCCAGCAGCCAAGATGGAAGCGGGAGGCACATTTCCACAGATACGCAGTATTTT. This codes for CASSQDGSGRHISTDTQYF.

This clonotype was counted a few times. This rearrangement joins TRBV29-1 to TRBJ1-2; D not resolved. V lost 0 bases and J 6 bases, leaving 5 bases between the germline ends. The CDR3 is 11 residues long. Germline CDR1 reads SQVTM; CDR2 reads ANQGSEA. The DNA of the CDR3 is TGCAGCGTTGAAGAGCATAATGGCTACACCTTC. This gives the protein CSVEEHNGYTF.

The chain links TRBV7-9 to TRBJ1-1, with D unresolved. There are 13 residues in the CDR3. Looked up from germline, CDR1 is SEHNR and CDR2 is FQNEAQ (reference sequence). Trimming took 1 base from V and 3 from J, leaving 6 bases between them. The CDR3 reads CASSLDGDTEAFF. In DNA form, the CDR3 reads TGTGCCAGCAGCTTAGATGGGGACACTGAAGCTTTCTTT.

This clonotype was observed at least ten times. The CDR3 spells CASSQVDRDNQPQHF. The DNA of the CDR3 is TGCGCCAGCAGCCAAGTGGACAGGGACAATCAGCCCCAGCATTTT. The rearrangement links TRBV4-1 to TRBJ1-5; TRBD1 matches at 8 bases. With 1 base clipped from V and 3 bases from J, the junction kept 2 bases outside the gene matches. This CDR3 is built from 15 residues. The germline CDR1 and CDR2 sequences are MGHRA and YSYEKL.

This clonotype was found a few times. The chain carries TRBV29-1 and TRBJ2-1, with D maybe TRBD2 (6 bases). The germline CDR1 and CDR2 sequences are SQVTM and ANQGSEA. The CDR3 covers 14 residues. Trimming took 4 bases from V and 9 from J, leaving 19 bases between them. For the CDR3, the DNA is TGCAGCGTTGGAGTTCGGGGGAGCAAGGGTGAGCAGTTCTTC. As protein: CSVGVRGSKGEQFF.

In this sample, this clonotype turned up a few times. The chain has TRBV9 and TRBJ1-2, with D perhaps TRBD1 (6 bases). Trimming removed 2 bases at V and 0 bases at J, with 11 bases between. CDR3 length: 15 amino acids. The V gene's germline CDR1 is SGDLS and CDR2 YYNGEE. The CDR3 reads CASSVGQSANYGYTF. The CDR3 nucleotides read TGTGCCAGCAGCGTCGGACAGTCTGCTAACTATGGCTACACCTTC.

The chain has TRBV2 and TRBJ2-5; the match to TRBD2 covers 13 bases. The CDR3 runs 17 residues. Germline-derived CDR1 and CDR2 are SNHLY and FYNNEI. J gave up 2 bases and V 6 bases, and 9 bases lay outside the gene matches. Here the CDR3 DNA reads TGTGCCAGCAGGGGACTAGCGGGATTCTTAAATCAAGAGACCCAGTACTTC. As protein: CASRGLAGFLNQETQYF.

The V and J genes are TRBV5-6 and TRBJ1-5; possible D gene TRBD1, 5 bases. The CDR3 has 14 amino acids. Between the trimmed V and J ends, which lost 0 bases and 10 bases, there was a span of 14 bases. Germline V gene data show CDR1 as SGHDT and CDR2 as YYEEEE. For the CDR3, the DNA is TGTGCCAGCAGCTTGGGACAGCTTAAGCAACCCCAGCATTTT. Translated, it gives CASSLGQLKQPQHF.

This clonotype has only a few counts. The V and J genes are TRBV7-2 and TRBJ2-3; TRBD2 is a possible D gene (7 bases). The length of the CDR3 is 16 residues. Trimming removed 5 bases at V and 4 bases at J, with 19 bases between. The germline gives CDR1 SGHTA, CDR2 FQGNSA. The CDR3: CASSRGALSVADTQYF. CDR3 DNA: TGTGCCAGCAGCCGGGGGGCTCTGAGTGTGGCAGATACGCAGTATTTT.

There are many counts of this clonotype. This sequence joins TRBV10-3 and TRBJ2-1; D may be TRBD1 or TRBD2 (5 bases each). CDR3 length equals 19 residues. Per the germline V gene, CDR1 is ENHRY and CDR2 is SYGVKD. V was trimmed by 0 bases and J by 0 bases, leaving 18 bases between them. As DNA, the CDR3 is TGTGCCATCAGTGAGTCGACTATGCCGGGACGAGGCTCCTACAATGAGCAGTTCTTC. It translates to CAISESTMPGRGSYNEQFF.

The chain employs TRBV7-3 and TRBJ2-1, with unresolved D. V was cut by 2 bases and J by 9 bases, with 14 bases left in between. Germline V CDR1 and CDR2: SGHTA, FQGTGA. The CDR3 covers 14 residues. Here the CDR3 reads CASSLDRPRGEQFF. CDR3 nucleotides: TGTGCCAGCAGCTTAGATCGCCCCCGAGGTGAGCAGTTCTTC.

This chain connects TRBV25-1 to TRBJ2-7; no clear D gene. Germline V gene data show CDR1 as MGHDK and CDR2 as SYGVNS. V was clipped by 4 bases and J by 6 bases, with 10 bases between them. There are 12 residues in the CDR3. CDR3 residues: CASSVRACEQYF. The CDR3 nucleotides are TGTGCCAGCAGTGTTAGGGCCTGCGAGCAGTACTTC.

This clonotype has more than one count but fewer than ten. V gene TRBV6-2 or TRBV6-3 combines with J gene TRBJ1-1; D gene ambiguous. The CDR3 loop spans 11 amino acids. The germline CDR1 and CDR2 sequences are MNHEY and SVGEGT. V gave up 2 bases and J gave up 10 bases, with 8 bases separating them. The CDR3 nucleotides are TGTGCCAGCAGTTACCCGGACGGAGCTTTCTTT. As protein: CASSYPDGAFF.

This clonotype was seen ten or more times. The CDR3 DNA is TGTGCCAGCAGCTTAGCCGGAGGGGAAGGCAATCAGCCCCAGCATTTT. It translates to CASSLAGGEGNQPQHF. The V call is TRBV7-2, the J call TRBJ1-5; TRBD1 is a possible D gene (5 bases). V was cut by 0 bases and J by 2 bases, with 11 bases left in between. Germline V gene sequence: CDR1 SGHTA, CDR2 FQGNSA. The CDR3 loop spans 16 amino acids.

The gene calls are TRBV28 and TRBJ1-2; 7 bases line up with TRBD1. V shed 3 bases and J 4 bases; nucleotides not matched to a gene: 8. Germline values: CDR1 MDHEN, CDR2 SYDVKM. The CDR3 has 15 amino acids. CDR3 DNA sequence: TGTGCCAGCAGTTTCATGGACAGGATACTCTATGGCTACACCTTC. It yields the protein CASSFMDRILYGYTF.

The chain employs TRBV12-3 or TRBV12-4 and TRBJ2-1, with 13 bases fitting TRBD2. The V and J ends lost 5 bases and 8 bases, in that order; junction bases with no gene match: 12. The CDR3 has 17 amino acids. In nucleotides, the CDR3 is TGTGCCAGCAGTCGCCTAACTAGCGGGAGGGCCGGTGATGAGCAGTTCTTC. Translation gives CASSRLTSGRAGDEQFF.

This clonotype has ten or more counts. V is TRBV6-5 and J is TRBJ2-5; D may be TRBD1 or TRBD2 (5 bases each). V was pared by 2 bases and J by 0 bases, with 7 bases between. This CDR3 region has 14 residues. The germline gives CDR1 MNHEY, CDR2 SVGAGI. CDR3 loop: CASSYGGNQETQYF. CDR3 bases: TGTGCCAGCAGTTACGGGGGAAACCAAGAGACCCAGTACTTC.

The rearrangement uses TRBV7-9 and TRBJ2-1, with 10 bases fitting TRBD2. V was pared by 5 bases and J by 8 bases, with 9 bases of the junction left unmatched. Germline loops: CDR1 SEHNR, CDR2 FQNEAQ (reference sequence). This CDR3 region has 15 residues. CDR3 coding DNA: TGTGCCAGCAGCCCCCCCCTAGCGGGAGACCATGAGCAGTTCTTC. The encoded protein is CASSPPLAGDHEQFF.

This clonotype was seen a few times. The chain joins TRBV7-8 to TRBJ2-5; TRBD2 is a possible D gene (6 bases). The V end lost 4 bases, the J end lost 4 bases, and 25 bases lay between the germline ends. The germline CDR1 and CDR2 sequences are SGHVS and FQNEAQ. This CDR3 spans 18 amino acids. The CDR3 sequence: CASSSGWYAGRSGETQYF. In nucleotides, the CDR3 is TGTGCCAGCAGCTCCGGATGGTACGCGGGGAGGTCCGGAGAGACCCAGTACTTC.